This TCR beta chain was sequenced in a study of pediatric ulcerative colitis. Findings and limits, study-wide: Two rectal CDR3 clonotypes occurred in all ulcerative colitis patients.

The method was immunoSEQ multiplex PCR; TCRdb's version includes in-frame clones alone and lacks a portion of them. The sample yields 30,000 to 40,000 clones, 82% seen once. With regard to this clone: Antigen unknown.

V lost 1 base and J lost 7, with 14 bases in between. The CDR3 has 14 amino acids. The germline V gene encodes CDR1 LGHNT and CDR2 FRNRAP. This clonotype was obtained from a boy younger than 18 with severe ulcerative colitis. The chain couples TRBV12-5 to TRBJ2-7; D might be TRBD1 or TRBD2, each matching 5 bases. Material: blood. This chain's CDR3 is CASGLGDLGGEQYF. In nucleotides, the CDR3 is TGTGCTAGTGGTTTGGGGGACCTAGGTGGGGAGCAGTACTTC.